A selection of T cell receptor beta chains follows, all from one sample in a study of cytomegalovirus exposure and HLA in healthy donors. TCRdb's table, derived via immunoSEQ multiplex PCR, lists solely in-frame clones and lacks some. Of about 110,000 clones listed, just under 70% are singletons. Specimen: PBMCs. The receptors were sampled from a woman aged 70-85 years in good health and CMV-seropositive. Each CDR3 is given with its conserved first and last residue. D genes are given only for firm matches. Clone size is not always given. Where it is, it says once, few, many or a class for expanded clones.

cdr3_nt cdr3_aa v_call d_call j_call clone_size
TGTGCCAGCAGTGAGACAGGGGGACCTATTGGCTACACCTTC CASSETGGPIGYTF TRBV25-1 TRBD1 TRBJ1-2 once
TGTGCCAGCAGCCCGAGTACGTCGAACACTGAAGCTTTCTTT CASSPSTSNTEAFF TRBV27 NA TRBJ1-1 NA
TGTGCCAGCTCACCACCCGCGGACAGGCCCCGTTATGGCTACACCTTC CASSPPADRPRYGYTF TRBV18 TRBD1 TRBJ1-2 NA
TGTGCCAGCAGTTCCCCGAGCGCAGGGGAAAACGGCTACACCTTC CASSSPSAGENGYTF TRBV6-5 NA TRBJ1-2 NA
TGTGCCAGCAGTTACTTACTGTCCTACGAGCAGTACTTC CASSYLLSYEQYF TRBV6-5 NA TRBJ2-7 few
TGTGCCAGCGGACTAGGGGGGTCCTGGAGAGAGACCCAGTACTTC CASGLGGSWRETQYF TRBV5-8 NA TRBJ2-5 NA
TGCGCCAGCAGCTCGGCCGGGACACTCACCTACGAGCAGTACTTC CASSSAGTLTYEQYF TRBV5-1 NA TRBJ2-7 NA
TGTGCCATCAGTGTGAGACAGGGAGACACCGGGGAGCTGTTTTTT CAISVRQGDTGELFF TRBV10-3 TRBD1 TRBJ2-2 few
TGTGCCAGCACCGAGGATCCAGCCTTCTATGGCTACACCTTC CASTEDPAFYGYTF TRBV2 NA TRBJ1-2 NA
TGCGCCAGCAGCCAAGGGGTAGCCCGGGACAACGTCCTGACTTTC CASSQGVARDNVLTF TRBV4-3 NA TRBJ2-6 once
TGCAGCGTACGGACAGGGGGCGTCACTGAAGCTTTCTTT CSVRTGGVTEAFF TRBV29-1 TRBD1 TRBJ1-1 NA
TGCGCCAGCAGCTCGACGGCGGCCAGCAATGAGCAGTTCTTC CASSSTAASNEQFF TRBV5-1 NA TRBJ2-1 NA
TGTGCCAGCAGGCAATACCGGGACAGGGTAACCGGGGGGCATCAGCCCCAGCATTTT CASRQYRDRVTGGHQPQHF TRBV5-6 TRBD1 TRBJ1-5 few
TGTGCCAGCAGTCCCAGTCGTACTAACTATGGCTACACCTTC CASSPSRTNYGYTF TRBV6-1 NA TRBJ1-2 NA
TGCGCCAGCAGCTCCAGACAGGGATACACTGAAGCTTTCTTT CASSSRQGYTEAFF TRBV5-1 TRBD1 TRBJ1-1 NA
TGTGCCAGCAGCGAGACAGGGTTGAGCACTGAAGCTTTCTTT CASSETGLSTEAFF TRBV9 TRBD1 TRBJ1-1 NA
TGTGCCAGCTTCTTACTAGTGACTAGCGGGGGGTACAACGAGCAGTACTTC CASFLLVTSGGYNEQYF TRBV2 TRBD2 TRBJ2-7 NA
TGTGCCAGCAGCCGCGGGGGGTTGGAACGCGACGAGCAGTACTTC CASSRGGLERDEQYF TRBV7-9 TRBD2 TRBJ2-7 NA
TGTGCCTCAAGACAGGGGGAGAATCAGCCCCAGCATTTT CASRQGENQPQHF TRBV30 TRBD1 TRBJ1-5 NA
TGTGCCAGCTCATCCCAGGGGGCGGTGAACACTGAAGCTTTCTTT CASSSQGAVNTEAFF TRBV18 TRBD1 TRBJ1-1 few
TGTGCCAGCAGCCCCCCCGGGGGATTCAATCAGCCCCAGCATTTT CASSPPGGFNQPQHF TRBV7-9 NA TRBJ1-5 NA
TGCGCCAGCAGGCCACTAGCGGGGGCCGTCTACGAGCAGTACTTC CASRPLAGAVYEQYF TRBV4-1 TRBD2 TRBJ2-7 NA
TGTGCCAGCAGACTAGGGGGAACAGATACGCAGTATTTT CASRLGGTDTQYF TRBV6-5 NA TRBJ2-3 NA